The T cell receptor (beta chain) described here comes from a study of blood T cell repertoires in COVID-19. In the study overall: Samples came from the United States, Italy and Spain, spanning acute and convalescent COVID-19.

Using immunoSEQ multiplex PCR, the repertoire was profiled, and TCRdb retains in-frame clones only, with some absent. The sample records fewer than 150,000 clones, around 87% being singletons. The V segment lost 6 bases and the J segment 1 base; nucleotides outside the gene matches: 6. Germline CDR1 MNHEY, CDR2 SMNVEV (reference sequence). The CDR3 consists of 14 residues. The sequencing input was peripheral blood. J is TRBJ2-7 and V is TRBV27, with TRBD2 identical over 7 bases. This TCR came from a woman in her 70s with acute or convalescent COVID-19. This CDR3 reads CASRGGFPSYEQYF. CDR3 in DNA: TGTGCCAGCAGGGGGGGGTTCCCTTCCTACGAGCAGTACTTC.